Shown below are 13 T cell receptor beta chains from a single sample sequenced in a study of blood T cell repertoires in COVID-19. The repertoire was sequenced with immunoSEQ multiplex PCR; TCRdb's copy has only in-frame clones and lacks some. The sample yields hundreds of thousands of clones, 85% to 90% seen once. Sequences were obtained from PBMCs or T cells enriched from blood (not recorded which). The receptors shown here come from a man younger than 35 who had recovered from COVID-19.

This rearrangement joins TRBV7-2 to TRBJ2-1; 10 bases align to TRBD2. The junction had 2 bases not matched to a gene; V was cut back by 1 base and J by 5 bases. The germline V gene has CDR1 SGHTA and CDR2 FQGNSA. The CDR3 runs to 15 residues. The CDR3 nucleotides are TGTGCCAGCAGCTTAGGACTAGCGGGCAACAATGAGCAGTTCTTC. It specifies CASSLGLAGNNEQFF.

This clone was observed once. The V gene is TRBV4-3, the J gene TRBJ2-1; D is unresolved. The CDR3 has 15 residues. Germline values: CDR1 LGHNA, CDR2 YSLEER. Trimming pared 3 bases from V and 8 bases from J, leaving 17 bases between. CDR3 DNA: TGCGCCAGCAGCCAGGGTTCCTCCCTAGGAGATGAGCAGTTCTTC. Encoded protein: CASSQGSSLGDEQFF.

J is TRBJ2-5 and V is TRBV6-2 or TRBV6-3; the D gene is possibly TRBD2 (6 bases). This CDR3 comprises 21 residues. Per the germline V gene, CDR1 is MNHEY and CDR2 is SVGEGT. V was pared by 0 bases and J by 2 bases, with 28 bases between. Here the CDR3 DNA reads TGTGCCAGCAGTTACTCAACATTCGAGTCAGCCCTCGGGCTAGCGCAAGAGACCCAGTACTTC. Amino acids: CASSYSTFESALGLAQETQYF.

The V gene is TRBV9, the J gene TRBJ2-2, with 7 bases that match TRBD2. The junction had 8 bases not matched to a gene; V was cut back by 0 bases and J by 0 bases. The CDR3 spans 18 residues. Germline assignment: CDR1 SGDLS and CDR2 YYNGEE. The CDR3 nucleotides are TGTGCCAGCAGCGTAGGCGGCGGGAGCCCGACGAACACCGGGGAGCTGTTTTTT. As protein: CASSVGGGSPTNTGELFF.

Comments on this clone: The same CDR3 also results from other DNA sequences found in this sample. The V call is TRBV7-9, the J call TRBJ1-1; no firm D call. The CDR3 totals 13 residues. Germline V gene data show CDR1 as SEHNR and CDR2 as FQNEAQ (reference sequence). The V and J ends lost 5 bases and 2 bases respectively, with 9 bases between them. The CDR3 loop reads CASSLDLNTEAFF. DNA of the CDR3: TGTGCCAGCAGCCTCGACTTAAACACTGAAGCTTTCTTT.

This clone was seen just once. The chain joins TRBV7-9 to TRBJ1-2, with 10 nucleotides matching TRBD1. V gave up 10 bases and J gave up 4 bases; unmatched junction bases: 12. The CDR3 has 15 amino acids. The germline V gene encodes CDR1 SEHNR and CDR2 FQNEAQ (reference sequence). CDR3 residues: CATAGSGTGAYGYTF. The CDR3 DNA reads as TGTGCCACCGCGGGTTCCGGGACAGGGGCCTATGGCTACACCTTC.

V usage is TRBV15 and J usage is TRBJ2-5; 7 bases map to TRBD1. The CDR3 sequence is 15 residues long. Trimming at V came to 0 bases and at J to 5 bases, leaving 6 bases not matched to a gene. Germline V gives CDR1 LNHNV, CDR2 YYDKDF (reference sequence). Here the CDR3 DNA reads TGTGCCACCAGCAGAGAGCAGGGGGTTAGCGAGACCCAGTACTTC. It is translated as CATSREQGVSETQYF.

This chain links TRBV4-1 with TRBJ2-1; 12 nucleotides align to TRBD2. The length of the CDR3 is 17 residues. Trimming removed 0 bases from V and 9 bases from J; junction bases left unmatched: 9. CDR1 and CDR2 from the germline V gene are MGHRA and YSYEKL. The CDR3 DNA follows: TGCGCCAGCAGCCAAGAACGGCTAGCGGGAGGGCGAGGTGAGCAGTTCTTC. Amino acids: CASSQERLAGGRGEQFF.

The V call is TRBV4-2, the J call TRBJ2-3; weak D call: TRBD2 (6 bases). The CDR3 runs 16 residues. Trimming left V 2 bases short and J 6 bases short, with 18 bases between. Per germline, CDR1 LGHNA and CDR2 YNFKEQ. CDR3 protein: CASSQRFSGGPDTQYF. The CDR3 DNA reads as TGTGCCAGCAGCCAACGGTTTTCTGGAGGGCCCGATACGCAGTATTTT.

This clone was recorded only once. DNA of the CDR3: TGTGCCAGCAGCTTAGAGCACTCCTCCTACAATGAGCAGTTCTTC. Translation: CASSLEHSSYNEQFF. The chain employs TRBV11-3 and TRBJ2-1; the D is unclear. Germline CDR1 SGHNT, CDR2 YENEEA. CDR3 length: 15 residues. V gave up 0 bases and J gave up 0 bases, with 6 bases separating them.

This rearrangement joins TRBV12-3 or TRBV12-4 to TRBJ1-4, with D hard to call. This CDR3 spans 13 amino acids. Trimming pared 4 bases from V and 0 bases from J, leaving 3 bases between. Here the CDR3 reads CASSSATNEKLFF. CDR3 nucleotide sequence: TGTGCCAGCAGTTCAGCAACTAATGAAAAACTGTTTTTT.

The chain couples TRBV4-2 to TRBJ2-3, with TRBD1 matching 8 bases. V lost 0 bases, J lost 1 base, and 6 bases stayed unmatched. The CDR3 is 17 residues long. The V gene's germline CDR1 is LGHNA and CDR2 YNFKEQ. The CDR3 coding sequence is TGTGCCAGCAGCCAAGAACACCCAGGGGGCGGCACAGATACGCAGTATTTT. Its protein is CASSQEHPGGGTDTQYF.

V gene TRBV12-5 combines with J gene TRBJ2-7; a possible D gene is TRBD2 (6 bases). The CDR3 sequence is 13 residues long. Germline V CDR1 and CDR2: LGHNT, FRNRAP. V lost 3 bases and J 7 bases, leaving 13 bases between the germline ends. The CDR3 protein is CASGFSGVREQYF. The CDR3 nucleotides read TGTGCTAGTGGTTTCTCGGGGGTTAGAGAGCAGTACTTC.